This TCR beta chain is drawn from a study of blood T cell repertoires in COVID-19. V was pared by 0 bases and J by 7 bases, with 12 bases between. The CDR3 length is 13 residues. CDR1 and CDR2 from the germline V gene are GTSNPN and SVGIG (reference sequence). TCRdb keeps only in-frame clones here, not all; method: immunoSEQ multiplex PCR. Of roughly 190,000 clones listed, 82% were seen once; the top ten hold 4.5% to 6.5%. This receptor was obtained from a woman in her sixties with acute COVID-19. The V call is TRBV30, the J call TRBJ1-2, with D uncertain. Sequenced input: PBMCs or T cells enriched from blood (not recorded which). The CDR3 reads CAWSVGGGGGYTF. For the CDR3, the DNA is TGTGCCTGGAGTGTAGGAGGCGGTGGTGGCTACACCTTC.